This entry lists 17 T cell receptor beta chains sequenced from one sample in a study of T cells expressing NK-cell markers. For each CDR3 protein, TCRdb gives one entry from its re-call of the 5' RACE reads, without DNA. Here the sample table reports roughly 170,000 distinct CDR3 sequences. The sample was blood T cells: a sorted CD56 or NKG2C T cell subset, CD4+ or CD8+ T cells, or bulk PBMC T cells (not recorded which). Source of these receptors: a woman between 18 and 70 years old in good health.

The gene calls are TRBV2 and TRBJ2-3. The CDR3 spans 13 residues. CDR1 SNHLY and CDR2 FYNNEI come from the germline V gene. Here the CDR3 reads CASSILNTDTQYF. The whole variable domain, filled in from reference TRBV2 and TRBJ2-3, reads EPEVTQTPSHQVTQMGQEVILRCVPISNHLYFYWYRQILGQKVEFLVSFYNNEISEKSEIFDDQFSVERPDGSNFTLKIRSTKLEDSAMYFCASSILNTDTQYFGPGTRLTVL.

V gene TRBV5-8 combines with J gene TRBJ2-1; the TCRdb D gene call, TRBD1, has no DNA to confirm it. The CDR3 length is 16 residues. Germline assignment: CDR1 SGHTS and CDR2 YDEGEE. CDR3 region: CASSATGTGPYNEQFF.

The rearrangement uses TRBV2 and TRBJ2-7; the TCRdb D gene call, TRBD2, has no DNA to confirm it. Germline lookup yields CDR1 SNHLY and CDR2 FYNNEI. CDR3 size: 12 residues. This CDR3 is CAGLCGWAEQYF.

The CDR3 sequence is CAIKSAEGGSYEQYF. The chain links TRBV10-3 to TRBJ2-7; the TRBD2 assignment by TCRdb is unverifiable without DNA. Germline V gene sequence: CDR1 ENHRY, CDR2 SYGVKD. CDR3 length: 15 amino acids.

V and J are TRBV12-3 or TRBV12-4 and TRBJ2-4; TCRdb's D call of TRBD2 is untestable without DNA. This CDR3 contains 13 residues. CDR3 amino acids: CASGEEAKNIQYF.

The gene calls are TRBV7-8 and TRBJ1-6; TCRdb proposes TRBD1, but this gene call is untestable without DNA. The CDR3 loop spans 14 amino acids. CDR1 is SGHVS and CDR2 is FQNEAQ in the germline V gene. This chain's CDR3 is CASSTQGLGSPLHF.

This chain joins TRBV12-3 or TRBV12-4 and TRBJ1-1; as DNA is missing, the TRBD1 call by TCRdb cannot be tested. The CDR3 extends over 15 amino acids. Here the CDR3 reads CASSPRQGLNTEAFF.

The chain combines TRBV12-3 or TRBV12-4 with TRBJ2-1; TCRdb names TRBD1, which stays unverified in the absence of DNA. This CDR3 region has 14 residues. The chain's CDR3 is CASRRAGGANEQFF.

This rearrangement joins TRBV20-1 to TRBJ2-7; the TCRdb D gene call, TRBD2, has no DNA to confirm it. The CDR3 covers 13 residues. Germline V lookup: CDR1 DFQATT, CDR2 SNEGSKA (reference sequence). The CDR3 sequence is CSAQREVSYEQYF.

The chain combines TRBV20-1 with TRBJ2-3; with no DNA, the TCRdb D assignment of TRBD2 cannot be verified. Germline loops: CDR1 DFQATT, CDR2 SNEGSKA (reference sequence). CDR3 length: 14 residues. This CDR3 is CSAPTSPATDTQYF.

J is TRBJ2-1 and V is TRBV7-3; TCRdb selects TRBD1, and the lack of DNA leaves this call unchecked. CDR3 length: 17 residues. Germline V gene lookup returns CDR1 SGHTA and CDR2 FQGTGA. The CDR3 loop reads CASSPLGSIVSYNEQFF.

The chain couples TRBV12-3 or TRBV12-4 to TRBJ2-7. This CDR3 contains 13 residues. CDR3 residues: CASSPRVYDEQYF.

The chain joins TRBV7-2 to TRBJ2-1. CDR1 SGHTA and CDR2 FQGNSA come from the germline V gene. This CDR3 is built from 13 residues. CDR3 sequence: CASSFDSGNEQFF. Supplemented by reference TRBV7-2 and TRBJ2-1, the full variable domain reads GAGVSQSPSNKVTEKGKDVELRCDPISGHTALYWYRQSLGQGLEFLIYFQGNSAPDKSGLPSDRFSAERTGGSVSTLTIQRTQQEDSAVYLCASSFDSGNEQFFGPGTRLTVL.

This chain joins TRBV20-1 and TRBJ2-2; TCRdb reports TRBD1, a call that lacks DNA to check it against. Looked up from germline, CDR1 is DFQATT and CDR2 is SNEGSKA (reference sequence). This CDR3 comprises 14 residues. The chain's CDR3 is CSARETGVAGELFF.

The chain links TRBV5-1 to TRBJ2-3. Per the germline V gene, CDR1 is SGHRS and CDR2 is YFSETQ. This CDR3 has 15 amino acids. The CDR3 loop reads CASSQPTSSTDTQYF.

V usage is TRBV24-1 and J usage is TRBJ2-7; there is no DNA to check the TCRdb D call of TRBD1. CDR1 is KGHDR, CDR2 SFDVKD, per germline. CDR3 length: 14 amino acids. This CDR3 reads CASSGTGDAEEQYF.

This chain connects TRBV6-1 to TRBJ2-2; TCRdb's assignment of TRBD1 cannot be checked, as there is no DNA. CDR3 length: 14 amino acids. CDR1 is MNHNS, CDR2 SASEGT, per germline. The CDR3 protein is CASTKPGSTGELFF.